This TCR beta chain was sequenced in a study of blood T cell repertoires in COVID-19. Across the study: The samples span acute and convalescent COVID-19 from the United States, Italy and Spain.

Method: immunoSEQ multiplex PCR; TCRdb's copy keeps in-frame clones and lacks some. The table has over 300,000 clones, just over 85% seen once. From germline, CDR1 is MNHEY and CDR2 SVGAGI. CDR3 length equals 12 residues. Trimming shortened V by 8 bases and J by 0 bases, and 4 bases separated the two germline ends. This rearrangement joins TRBV6-5 to TRBJ2-2; D is undetermined. The sample consisted of PBMCs or T cells enriched from blood (not recorded which). This clonotype was obtained from a woman aged 18-29 years who had recovered from COVID-19. This CDR3 reads CASPSNTGELFF. CDR3 bases: TGTGCCAGCCCCTCGAACACCGGGGAGCTGTTTTTT.